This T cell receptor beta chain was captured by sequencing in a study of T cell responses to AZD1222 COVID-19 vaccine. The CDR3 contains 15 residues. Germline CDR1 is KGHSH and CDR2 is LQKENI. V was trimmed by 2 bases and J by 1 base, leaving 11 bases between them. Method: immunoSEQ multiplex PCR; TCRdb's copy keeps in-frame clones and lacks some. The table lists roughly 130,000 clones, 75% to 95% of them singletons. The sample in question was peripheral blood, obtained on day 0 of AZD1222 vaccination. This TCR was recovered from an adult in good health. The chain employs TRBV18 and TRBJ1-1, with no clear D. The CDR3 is CASSPSNTPNTEAFF. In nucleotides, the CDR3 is TGTGCCAGCTCACCATCAAACACTCCGAACACTGAAGCTTTCTTT.